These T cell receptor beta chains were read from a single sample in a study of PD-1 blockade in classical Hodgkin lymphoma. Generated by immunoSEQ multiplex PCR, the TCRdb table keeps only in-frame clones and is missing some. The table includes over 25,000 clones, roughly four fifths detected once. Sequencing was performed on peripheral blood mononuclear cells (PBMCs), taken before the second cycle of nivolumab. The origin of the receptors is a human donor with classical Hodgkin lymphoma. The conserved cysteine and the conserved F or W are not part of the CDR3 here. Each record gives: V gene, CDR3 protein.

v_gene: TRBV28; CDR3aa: ASRQGVGELF
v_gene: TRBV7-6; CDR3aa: ASSEDRGVNRYGYT
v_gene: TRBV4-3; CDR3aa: ASSRGHLRTDSNTQY
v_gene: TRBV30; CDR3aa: AWSLGLAGETQY
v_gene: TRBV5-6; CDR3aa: ASSLAQGVYEQY
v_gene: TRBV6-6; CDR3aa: ASSTGGEQF
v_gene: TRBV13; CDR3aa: ASSISRGQGAF
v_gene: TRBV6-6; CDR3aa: ASSPGTGENQPQH
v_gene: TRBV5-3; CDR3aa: ARSLANRGTSYEQY
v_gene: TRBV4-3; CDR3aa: ASSLFRASDTEAF
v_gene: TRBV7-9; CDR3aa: ASSNPVGGAGDEQY
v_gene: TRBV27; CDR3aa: ASSLSPGTYNSPLH
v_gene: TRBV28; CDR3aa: ASIGLLGVHSYNSPLH
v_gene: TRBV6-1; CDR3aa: ASSEPFYYGYT
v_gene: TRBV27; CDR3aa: ASSLTSGAETQY
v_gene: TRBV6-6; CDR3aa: ASTVGQSSYNSPLH
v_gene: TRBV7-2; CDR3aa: ASSQGGQGLSGNTIY
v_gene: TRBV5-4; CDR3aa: ASSLVGVDSPLH
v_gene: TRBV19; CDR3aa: ASQSRATGELF
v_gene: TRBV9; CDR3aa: ASSVEVTGEAF
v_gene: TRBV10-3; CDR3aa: AISEARSLSTDTQY
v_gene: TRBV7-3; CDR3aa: ASSNGAGDARGYT
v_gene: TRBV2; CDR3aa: ARVAQDKETQY
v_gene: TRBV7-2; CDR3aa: ASRDRGRGDTQY
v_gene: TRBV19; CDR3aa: ASSPPTGGDWGYT
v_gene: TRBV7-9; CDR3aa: ASSAGWVGGQETQY
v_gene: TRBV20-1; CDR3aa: SARHPYGYT
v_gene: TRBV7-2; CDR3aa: ASSTGLPPHEQF
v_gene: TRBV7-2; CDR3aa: ASSWGAGTSGTDTQY
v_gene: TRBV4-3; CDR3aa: ASSQDAGADGNQPQH
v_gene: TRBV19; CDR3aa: ASSSPWEGRDNQPQH
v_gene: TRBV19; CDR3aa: ASSPRGQETQY
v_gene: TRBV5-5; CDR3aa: ASSLLSGQGARNTIY
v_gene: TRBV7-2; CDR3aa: ASSLGRAEPQH
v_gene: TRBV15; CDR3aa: ATSKGGTANYEQY
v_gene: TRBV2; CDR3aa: ASSGLRYGQGAAY
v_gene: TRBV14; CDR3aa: ASSSRGGMNTEAF
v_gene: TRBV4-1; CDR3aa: ASSQTTRTDTQY
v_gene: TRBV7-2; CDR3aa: ASSFSRTRSGVRETQY
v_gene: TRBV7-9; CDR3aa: ASTEGTVNTGELF
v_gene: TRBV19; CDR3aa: ASRGRGTGGYNEQF
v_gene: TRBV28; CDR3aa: ASSFRGGNEKLF
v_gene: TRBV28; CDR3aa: ASSLYRGGAGNIQY
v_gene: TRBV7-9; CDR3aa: ASSSPGTGYGYT
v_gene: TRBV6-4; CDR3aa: ASSDSEGGDEQF
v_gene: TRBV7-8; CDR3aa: ASSSGTGGGEKLF